The present entry profiles one T cell receptor beta chain with its context. The data derive from a study of blood T cell repertoires in COVID-19. Study details: Resolution of symptoms, clearance, or two negative PCRs was present in recovered Cohort 3 donors.

The CDR3 contains 16 residues. Trimming removed 2 bases from V and 2 bases from J; junction bases left unmatched: 5. Germline CDR1 MDHEN, CDR2 SYDVKM. Enrolled through a virtual design, the participants were between about 18 and 100 years of age and came from under 30 US areas. Assay: immunoSEQ multiplex PCR; the TCRdb copy retains only in-frame clones and omits some. The sample lists 350,000 to 400,000 clones; about 87% were seen once. Sequenced sample: PBMCs or T cells enriched from blood (not recorded which). The clonotype was recovered from a man between 40 and 49 years old in a cohort exposed to, infected with or recovered from COVID-19 (not recorded which). The V call is TRBV28, the J call TRBJ2-4, with 8 nucleotides matching TRBD1. The CDR3: CASSLRPGGPKNIQYF. Here the CDR3 DNA reads TGTGCCAGCAGTTTAAGGCCAGGGGGCCCCAAAAACATTCAGTACTTC.